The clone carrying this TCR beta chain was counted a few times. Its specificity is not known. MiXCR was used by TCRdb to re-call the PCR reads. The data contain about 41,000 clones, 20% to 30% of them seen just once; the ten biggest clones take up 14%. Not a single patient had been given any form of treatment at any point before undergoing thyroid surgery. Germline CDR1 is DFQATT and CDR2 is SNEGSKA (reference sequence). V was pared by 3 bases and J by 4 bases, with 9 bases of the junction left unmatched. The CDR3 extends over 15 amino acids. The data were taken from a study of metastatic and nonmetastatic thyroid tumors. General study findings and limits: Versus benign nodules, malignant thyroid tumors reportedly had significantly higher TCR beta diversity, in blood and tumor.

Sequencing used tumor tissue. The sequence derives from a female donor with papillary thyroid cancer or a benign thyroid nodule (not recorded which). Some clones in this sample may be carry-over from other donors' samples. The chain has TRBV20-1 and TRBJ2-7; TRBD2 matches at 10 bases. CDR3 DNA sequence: TGCAGTGCTAGCCTTAGCGGGAGGCCGATTTACGAGCAGTACTTC. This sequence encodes CSASLSGRPIYEQYF.